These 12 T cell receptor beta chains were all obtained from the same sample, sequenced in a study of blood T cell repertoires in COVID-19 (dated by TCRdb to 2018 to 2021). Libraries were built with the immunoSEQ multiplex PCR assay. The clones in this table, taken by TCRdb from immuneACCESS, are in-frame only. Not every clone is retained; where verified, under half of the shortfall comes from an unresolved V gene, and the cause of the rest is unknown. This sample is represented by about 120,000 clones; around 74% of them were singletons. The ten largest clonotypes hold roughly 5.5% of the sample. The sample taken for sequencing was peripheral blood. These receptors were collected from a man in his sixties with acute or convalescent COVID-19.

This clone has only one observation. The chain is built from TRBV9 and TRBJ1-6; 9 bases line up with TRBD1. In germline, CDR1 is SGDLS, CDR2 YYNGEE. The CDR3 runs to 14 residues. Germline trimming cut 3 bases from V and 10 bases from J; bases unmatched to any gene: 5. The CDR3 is CASSAQGAGSPLHF. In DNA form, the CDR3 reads TGTGCCAGCAGCGCACAGGGGGCTGGGTCACCCCTCCACTTT.

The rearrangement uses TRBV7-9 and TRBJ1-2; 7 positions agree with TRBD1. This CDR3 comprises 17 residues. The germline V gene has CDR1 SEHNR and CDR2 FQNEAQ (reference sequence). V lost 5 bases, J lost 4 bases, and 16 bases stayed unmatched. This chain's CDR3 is CASSRPFVRGTGYGYTF. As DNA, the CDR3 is TGTGCCAGCAGCCGACCCTTTGTCAGGGGGACGGGCTATGGCTACACCTTC.

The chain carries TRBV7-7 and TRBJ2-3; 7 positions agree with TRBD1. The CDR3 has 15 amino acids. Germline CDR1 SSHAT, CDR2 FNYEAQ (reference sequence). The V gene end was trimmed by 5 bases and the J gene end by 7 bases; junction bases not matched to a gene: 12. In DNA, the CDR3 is TGTGCCAGCAGCGAAATACAGGGGCCTTCTTATACGCAGTATTTT. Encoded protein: CASSEIQGPSYTQYF.

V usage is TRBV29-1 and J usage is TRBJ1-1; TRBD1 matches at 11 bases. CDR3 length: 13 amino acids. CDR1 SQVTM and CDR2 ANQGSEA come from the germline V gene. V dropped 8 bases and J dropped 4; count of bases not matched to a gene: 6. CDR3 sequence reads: CSTDRGLFTEAFF. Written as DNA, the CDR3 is TGCAGCACGGACAGGGGGCTTTTCACTGAAGCTTTCTTT.

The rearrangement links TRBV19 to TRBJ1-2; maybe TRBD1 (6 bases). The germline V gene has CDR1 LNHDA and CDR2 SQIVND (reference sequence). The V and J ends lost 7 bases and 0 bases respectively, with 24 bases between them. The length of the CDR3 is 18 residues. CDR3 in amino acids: CASNSLVRGPKANYGYTF. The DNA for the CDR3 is TGTGCCAGTAATTCCCTTGTCAGGGGCCCGAAAGCTAACTATGGCTACACCTTC.

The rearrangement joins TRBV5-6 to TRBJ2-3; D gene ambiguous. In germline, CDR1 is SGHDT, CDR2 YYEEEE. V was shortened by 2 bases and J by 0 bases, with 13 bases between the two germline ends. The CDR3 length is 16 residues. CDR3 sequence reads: CASSFITVSSTDTQYF. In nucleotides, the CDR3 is TGTGCCAGCAGCTTTATCACAGTATCGAGCACAGATACGCAGTATTTT.

CDR3 region: CASSLLNEQFF. CDR3 sequence (DNA): TGTGCCAGCAGTTTACTGAATGAGCAGTTCTTC. The chain recombines TRBV12-3 or TRBV12-4 with TRBJ2-1; D remains unclear. CDR3 length: 11 amino acids. The germline V and J ends were trimmed by 2 bases and 7 bases, with 3 bases remaining between them.

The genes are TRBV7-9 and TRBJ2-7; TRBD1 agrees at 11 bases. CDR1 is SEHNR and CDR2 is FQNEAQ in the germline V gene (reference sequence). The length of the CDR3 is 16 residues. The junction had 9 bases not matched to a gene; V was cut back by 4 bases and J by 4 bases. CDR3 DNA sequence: TGTGCCAGCAGCTCCCCCGGGACAGGGGGTAGGTACGAGCAGTACTTC. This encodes CASSSPGTGGRYEQYF.

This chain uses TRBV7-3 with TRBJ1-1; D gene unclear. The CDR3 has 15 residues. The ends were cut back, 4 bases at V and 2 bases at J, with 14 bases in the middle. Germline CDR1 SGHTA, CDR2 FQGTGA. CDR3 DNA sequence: TGTGCCAGCAGCTCCTCGGGAAGGACTAACACTGAAGCTTTCTTT. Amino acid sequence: CASSSSGRTNTEAFF.

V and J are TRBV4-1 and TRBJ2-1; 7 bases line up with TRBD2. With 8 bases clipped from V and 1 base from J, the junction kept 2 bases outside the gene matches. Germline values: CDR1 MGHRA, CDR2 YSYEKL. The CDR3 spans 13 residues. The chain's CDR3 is CASGRESYNEQFF. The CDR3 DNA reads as TGCGCCAGCGGGAGGGAGTCCTACAATGAGCAGTTCTTC.

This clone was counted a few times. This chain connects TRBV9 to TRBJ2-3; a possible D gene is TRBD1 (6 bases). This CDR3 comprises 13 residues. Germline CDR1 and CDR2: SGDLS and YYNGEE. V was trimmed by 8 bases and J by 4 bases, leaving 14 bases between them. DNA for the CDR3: TGTGCCAGTGGCGACAGGTACGCAGATACGCAGTATTTT. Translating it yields CASGDRYADTQYF.

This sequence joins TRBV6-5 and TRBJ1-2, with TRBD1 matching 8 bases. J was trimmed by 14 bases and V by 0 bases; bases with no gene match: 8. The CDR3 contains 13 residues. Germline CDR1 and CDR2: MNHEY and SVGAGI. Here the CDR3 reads CASSYSETGDRTF. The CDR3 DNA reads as TGTGCCAGCAGTTACTCGGAGACAGGGGATAGGACCTTC.